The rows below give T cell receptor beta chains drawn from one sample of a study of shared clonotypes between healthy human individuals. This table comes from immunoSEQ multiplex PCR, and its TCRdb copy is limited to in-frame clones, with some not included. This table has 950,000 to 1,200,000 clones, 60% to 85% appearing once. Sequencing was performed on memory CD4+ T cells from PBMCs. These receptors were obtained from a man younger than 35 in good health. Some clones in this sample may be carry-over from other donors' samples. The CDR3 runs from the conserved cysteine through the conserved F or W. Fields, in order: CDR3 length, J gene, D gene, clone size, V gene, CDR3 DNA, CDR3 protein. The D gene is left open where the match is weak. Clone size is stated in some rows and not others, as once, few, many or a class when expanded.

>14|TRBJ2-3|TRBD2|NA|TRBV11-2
TGTGCCAGCAGCTTCCGGGCCTCGGGGGGTACGCAGTATTTT
CASSFRASGGTQYF
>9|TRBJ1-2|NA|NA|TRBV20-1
TGCAGTGTCAGTAATTTTAAAACCTTC
CSVSNFKTF
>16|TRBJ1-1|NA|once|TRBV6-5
TGTGCCAGCAGTTACCCAACCGTATCCCTTTGCACTGAAGCTTTCTTT
CASSYPTVSLCTEAFF
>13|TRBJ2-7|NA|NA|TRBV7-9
TGTGCCAGCAGCTTATTGGGTGGCTACGAGCAGTACTTC
CASSLLGGYEQYF
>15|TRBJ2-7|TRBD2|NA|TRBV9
TGTGCCAGCAGCGTTTCGGGGGGAGCCACCTACGAGCAGTACTTC
CASSVSGGATYEQYF
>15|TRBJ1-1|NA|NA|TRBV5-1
TGCGCCAGCAGTCGCGAAGGAGGCGGCAGCACTGAAGCTTTCTTT
CASSREGGGSTEAFF
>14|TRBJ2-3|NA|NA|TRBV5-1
TGCGCCAGCAGCTTGTCCGGACTACTAGATACGCAGTATTTT
CASSLSGLLDTQYF
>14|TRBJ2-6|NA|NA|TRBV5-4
TGTGCCGGGCTCCGGGGCTCTGGGGCCAACGTCCTGACTTTC
CAGLRGSGANVLTF
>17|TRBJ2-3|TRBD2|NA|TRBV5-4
TGTGCCAGCAGCTTGGGTAGCGGGAGTTGGAGCACAGATACGCAGTATTTT
CASSLGSGSWSTDTQYF
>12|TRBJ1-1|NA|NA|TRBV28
TGTGCCAGCAGTTTACGCAGGGCGGATGCTTTCTTT
CASSLRRADAFF
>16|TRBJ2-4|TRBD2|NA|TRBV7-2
TGTGCCAGCAGCCTAACTAGCGGCTTAGCCAAAAACATTCAGTACTTC
CASSLTSGLAKNIQYF
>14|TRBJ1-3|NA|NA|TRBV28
TGTGCCAGCAGTTTAATCGGCAGTGGAAACACCATATATTTT
CASSLIGSGNTIYF
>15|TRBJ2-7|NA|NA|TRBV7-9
TGTGCCAGCAGCACCACCCTCGACAGAGCCCACGAGCAGTACTTC
CASSTTLDRAHEQYF
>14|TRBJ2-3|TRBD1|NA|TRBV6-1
TGTGCCAGCAGGAAGGGGACAGCCTTAGATACGCAGTATTTT
CASRKGTALDTQYF
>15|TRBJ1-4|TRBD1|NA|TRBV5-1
TGCGCCAGCAGCACCTGGACAGGGCTAGATGAAAAACTGTTTTTT
CASSTWTGLDEKLFF
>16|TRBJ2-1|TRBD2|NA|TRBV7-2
TGTGCCAGCAGCTCCGGGACTAGCCGAATCTACAATGAGCAGTTCTTC
CASSSGTSRIYNEQFF
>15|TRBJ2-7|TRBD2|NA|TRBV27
TGTGCCAGCAGTCCTTGGACTAGCGGAACCTACGAGCAGTACTTC
CASSPWTSGTYEQYF
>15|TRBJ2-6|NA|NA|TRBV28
TGTGCCAGCAGTTTCGGGGGAGCCGGGGCCAACGTCCTGACTTTC
CASSFGGAGANVLTF
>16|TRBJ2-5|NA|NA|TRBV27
TGTGCCAGCAGTTTAGGAGGCAGGGAATCGGGAGAGACCCAGTACTTC
CASSLGGRESGETQYF
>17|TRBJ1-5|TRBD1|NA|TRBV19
TGTGCCAGTAGTAGAGGCCAAGACAGGGTCGATTATCAGCCCCAGCATTTT
CASSRGQDRVDYQPQHF
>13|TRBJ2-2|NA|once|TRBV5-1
TGCGCCAGCAGCTTGCAGGGCAGCGGGGAGCTGTTTTTT
CASSLQGSGELFF
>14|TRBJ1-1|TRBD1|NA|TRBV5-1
TGCGCCAGCAGCGAGACCGGGACAGGGTATGAAGCTTTCTTT
CASSETGTGYEAFF
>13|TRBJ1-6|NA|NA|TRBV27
TGTGCCAGCAGTAACAACCGCAATTCACCCCTCCACTTT
CASSNNRNSPLHF
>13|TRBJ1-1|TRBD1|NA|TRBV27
TGTGCCAGCAGTTTATTACAGGGGGCTAAAGCTTTCTTT
CASSLLQGAKAFF
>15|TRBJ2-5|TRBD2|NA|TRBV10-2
TGCGCCAGTCAACTAGCGGGAGGCGCACAAGAGACCCAGTACTTC
CASQLAGGAQETQYF
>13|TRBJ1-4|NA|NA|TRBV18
TGTGCCAGCTCACCGTCTCTCGGTGAAAAACTGTTTTTT
CASSPSLGEKLFF
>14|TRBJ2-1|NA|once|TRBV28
TGTGCCAGCAGTTTAGGCGGAAGCCCCGGTGAGCAGTTCTTC
CASSLGGSPGEQFF
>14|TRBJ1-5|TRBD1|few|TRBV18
TGTGCCAGCTCACCCTACAGGGGCGAACAGCCCCAGCATTTT
CASSPYRGEQPQHF
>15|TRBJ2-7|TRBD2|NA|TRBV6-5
TGTGCCAGCAGCCAAGGACTAGCGCGATACTACGAGCAGTACTTC
CASSQGLARYYEQYF
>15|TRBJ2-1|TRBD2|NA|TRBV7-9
TGTGCCAGCAGCTTGTCGGGAGGGACCTACAATGAGCAGTTCTTC
CASSLSGGTYNEQFF
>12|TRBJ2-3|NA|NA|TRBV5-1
TGCGCCAGCAGCTTGGCAACAGATACGCAGTATTTT
CASSLATDTQYF
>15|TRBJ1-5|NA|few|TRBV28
TGTGCCAGCAGTTTGGGGGGTGGCCACAATCAGCCCCAGCATTTT
CASSLGGGHNQPQHF
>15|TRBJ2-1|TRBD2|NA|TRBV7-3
TGTGCCAGCAGCTTGTCTAGCGGGAGCTGGGATGAGCAGTTCTTC
CASSLSSGSWDEQFF
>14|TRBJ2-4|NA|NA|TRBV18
TGTGCCAGCTCCTCCGACCCCCCGGACAGCCAAACGTACTTC
CASSSDPPDSQTYF
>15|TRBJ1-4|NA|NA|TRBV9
TGTGCCAGCAGTGAAAGCCGGGGCGGCGATGAAAAACTGTTTTTT
CASSESRGGDEKLFF
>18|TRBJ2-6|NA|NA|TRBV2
TGTGCCAGCAGAGAACAAAAGGTGGGCCTCCCTGGGGCCAACGTCCTGACTTTC
CASREQKVGLPGANVLTF
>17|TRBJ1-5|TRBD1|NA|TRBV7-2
TGTGCCAGCAGCTCCGGGACAGGGGGCTCTAGCAATCAGCCCCAGCATTTT
CASSSGTGGSSNQPQHF
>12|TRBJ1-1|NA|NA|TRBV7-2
TGTGCTAGCTTAAATGTGAACACTGAAGCTTTCTTT
CASLNVNTEAFF
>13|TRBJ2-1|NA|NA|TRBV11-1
TGTGCCAGCAGCTTGGGCCTAGCCAGTGAGCAGTTCTTC
CASSLGLASEQFF
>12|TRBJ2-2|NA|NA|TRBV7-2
TGTGCCAGCAGGGAGGACACCGGGGAGCTGTTTTTT
CASREDTGELFF
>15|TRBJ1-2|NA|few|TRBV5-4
TGTGCCAGCAGCTTGGCTCTAAACCCAGGGCGGGGCTACACCTTC
CASSLALNPGRGYTF